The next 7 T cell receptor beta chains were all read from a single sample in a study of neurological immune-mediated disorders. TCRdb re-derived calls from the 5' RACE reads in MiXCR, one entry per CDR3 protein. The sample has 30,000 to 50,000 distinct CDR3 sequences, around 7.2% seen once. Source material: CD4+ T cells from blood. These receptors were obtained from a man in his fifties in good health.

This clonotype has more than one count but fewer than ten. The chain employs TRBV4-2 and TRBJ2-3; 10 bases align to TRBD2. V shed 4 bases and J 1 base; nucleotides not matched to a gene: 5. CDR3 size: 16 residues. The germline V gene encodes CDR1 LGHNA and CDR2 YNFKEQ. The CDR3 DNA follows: TGTGCCAGCAGCCTGACTAGCGGGTGGGGCACAGATACGCAGTATTTT. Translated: CASSLTSGWGTDTQYF.

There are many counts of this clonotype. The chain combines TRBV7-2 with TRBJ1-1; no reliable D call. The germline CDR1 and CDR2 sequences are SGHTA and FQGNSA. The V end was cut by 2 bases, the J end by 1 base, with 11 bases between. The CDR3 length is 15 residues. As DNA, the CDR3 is TGTGCCAGCAGCTTATTGTTGCAGAGGAACACTGAAGCTTTCTTT. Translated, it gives CASSLLLQRNTEAFF.

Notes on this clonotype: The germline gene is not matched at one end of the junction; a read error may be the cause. DNA for the CDR3: TGCGTCAGCAGCCAAGGGGAGTCCCAGCCCCAGCATTTT. This encodes CVSSQGESQPQHF. The genes are TRBV4-3 and TRBJ1-5, with D possibly being TRBD1 (5 bases). The CDR3 extends over 13 amino acids. Per germline, CDR1 LGHNA and CDR2 YSLEER.

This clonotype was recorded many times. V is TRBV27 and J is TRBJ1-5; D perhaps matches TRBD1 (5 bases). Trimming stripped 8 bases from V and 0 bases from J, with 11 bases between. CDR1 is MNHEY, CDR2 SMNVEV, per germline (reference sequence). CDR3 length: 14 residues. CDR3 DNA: TGTGCCAGCGGGCTCGGGGGTAGCAATCAGCCCCAGCATTTT. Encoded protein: CASGLGGSNQPQHF.

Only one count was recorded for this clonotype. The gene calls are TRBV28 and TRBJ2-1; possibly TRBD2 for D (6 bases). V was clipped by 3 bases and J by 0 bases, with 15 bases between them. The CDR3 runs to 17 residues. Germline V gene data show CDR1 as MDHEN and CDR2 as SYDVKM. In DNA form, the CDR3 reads TGTGCCAGCAGTTTGGTGCGGGGTGAAAGCTCCTACAATGAGCAGTTCTTC. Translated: CASSLVRGESSYNEQFF.

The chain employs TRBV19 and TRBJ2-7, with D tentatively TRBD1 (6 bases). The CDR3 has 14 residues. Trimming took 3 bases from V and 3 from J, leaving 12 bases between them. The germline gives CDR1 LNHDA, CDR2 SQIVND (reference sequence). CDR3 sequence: CASSMGNRVYEQYF. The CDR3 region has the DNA TGTGCCAGTAGTATGGGTAACAGGGTCTACGAGCAGTACTTC. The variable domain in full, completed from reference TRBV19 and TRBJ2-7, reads DGGITQSPKYLFRKEGQNVTLSCEQNLNHDAMYWYRQDPGQGLRLIYYSQIVNDFQKGDIAEGYSVSREKKESFPLTVTSAQKNPTAFYLCASSMGNRVYEQYFGPGTRLTVT.

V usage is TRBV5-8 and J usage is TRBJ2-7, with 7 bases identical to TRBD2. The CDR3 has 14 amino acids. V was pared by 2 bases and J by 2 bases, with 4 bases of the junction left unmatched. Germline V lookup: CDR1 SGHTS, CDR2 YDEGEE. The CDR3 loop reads CASSLSGGTYEQYF. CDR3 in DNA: TGTGCCAGCAGCTTATCCGGGGGGACCTACGAGCAGTACTTC.